This TCR beta chain was recovered during a study of HIV-infected children after antiretroviral therapy interruption. This clonotype was detected ten times or more. Unique molecular identifiers were included in an RNA-based 3' RACE TCR library. TCRdb redid the calling of the 3' RACE reads with MiXCR, one entry per CDR3 protein. The sample includes about 89,000 distinct CDR3 sequences, 6.9% of them seen just once. Germline CDR1 reads SNHLY; CDR2 reads FYNNEI. CDR3 length equals 11 residues. The V end was cut by 6 bases, the J end by 4 bases, with 6 bases between. The treatment is: PENTA 11 planned treatment interruption arm or continuous ART arm. Only samples with at least 5 million viable PBMCs qualified.

The clonotype comes from a pool of human donors with HIV. V is TRBV2 and J is TRBJ1-2, with a tentative D call TRBD1 (6 bases). This specimen consisted of CD45RA+ CD4+ T cells from PBMCs, pooled from several time points, obtained from a donor given antiretroviral therapy, either interrupted or continuous. Subset given: naive CD4+ CD45RA+ CD45RO- T cells. CDR3 in amino acids: CASRQGYGYTF. The CDR3 DNA follows: TGTGCCAGCAGACAGGGCTATGGCTACACCTTC.